Presented here are 22 T cell receptor beta chains from one specimen sequenced in a study of T cells in Graves' hyperthyroidism and ophthalmopathy. What was amplified from RNA transcripts were TCR beta CDR3 regions. The HTBI set primed first-round TCR CDR3 RT-PCR. Using its own MiXCR run on the multiplex PCR reads, TCRdb lists one record per CDR3 protein. Found here are over 150,000 distinct CDR3 sequences, about a sixth of them singletons; the top ten hold around 27%. Specimen: blood. These receptors were taken from a woman aged 50 to 65 with Graves' hyperthyroidism.

The chain is built from TRBV6-1 and TRBJ2-7; a weak D match, TRBD2 (6 bases). The CDR3 extends over 15 amino acids. Trimming cost V 7 bases and J 7 bases, with 23 bases left between them. Germline V lookup: CDR1 MNHNS, CDR2 SASEGT. In nucleotides, the CDR3 is TGTGCCAGCACCACATTCGGGACTGGGATTTTTGAGCAGTACTTC. Translating gives CASTTFGTGIFEQYF.

This clonotype was detected many times. The chain employs TRBV7-9 and TRBJ2-3, with D hard to call. This CDR3 region has 12 residues. CDR1 and CDR2 from the germline V gene are SEHNR and FQNEAQ (reference sequence). Between the trimmed V and J ends, which lost 4 bases and 2 bases, there was a span of 4 bases. CDR3 loop: CASSSVTDTQYF. The CDR3 nucleotides read TGTGCCAGCAGCTCTGTCACAGATACGCAGTATTTT.

This clonotype was seen many times. J is TRBJ1-2 and V is TRBV27; D remains ambiguous. Trimming took off 6 bases at V and 6 bases at J, with 11 bases between the two ends. This CDR3 has 12 amino acids. Germline CDR1 MNHEY, CDR2 SMNVEV (reference sequence). The chain's CDR3 is CASSLRGDGYTF. For the CDR3, the DNA is TGTGCCAGCAGCCTACGGGGTGATGGCTACACCTTC.

This clonotype was recorded many times. The chain is built from TRBV20-1 and TRBJ2-7, with TRBD1 matching over 7 bases. The CDR3 has 14 amino acids. Germline assignment: CDR1 DFQATT and CDR2 SNEGSKA (reference sequence). J gave up 2 bases and V 1 base, and 5 bases lay outside the gene matches. CDR3 residues: CSARVWDRPYEQYF. The CDR3 coding sequence is TGCAGTGCTAGAGTGTGGGACAGACCCTACGAGCAGTACTTC.

This clonotype appeared a few times. The gene calls are TRBV29-1 and TRBJ2-3, with D perhaps TRBD1 (7 bases). Germline V gives CDR1 SQVTM, CDR2 ANQGSEA. V shed 2 bases and J shed 9 bases, with 12 bases lying between them. This CDR3 is built from 12 residues. The CDR3 sequence: CSVEMTGRTQYF. The CDR3 DNA follows: TGCAGCGTTGAAATGACAGGGAGGACGCAGTATTTT.

This clonotype was seen many times. CDR3 in DNA: TGTGCCAGCATTAGGGGCTCCTACGAGCAGTACTTC. Translating gives CASIRGSYEQYF. J is TRBJ2-7 and V is TRBV6-1; a possible D gene is TRBD1 (5 bases). V was pared by 7 bases and J by 0 bases, with 7 bases between. CDR3 length equals 12 residues. CDR1 is MNHNS and CDR2 is SASEGT in the germline V gene.

This clonotype was seen a few times. Here the CDR3 reads CATSERQGWDEQFF. CDR3 nucleotides: TGTGCCACCAGTGAGAGACAGGGGTGGGATGAGCAGTTCTTC. V is TRBV24-1 and J is TRBJ2-1; TRBD1 matches at 8 bases. Losses at the gene ends were 4 bases for V and 8 bases for J; bases not matched to a gene: 6. The CDR3 runs 14 residues. Per germline, CDR1 KGHDR and CDR2 SFDVKD.

This clonotype turned up a few times. The CDR3: CASSFRSPPDTQYF. The CDR3 nucleotides read TGTGCCAGCAGCTTCCGTAGTCCACCAGATACGCAGTATTTT. This chain connects TRBV7-9 to TRBJ2-3; D remains ambiguous. CDR1 and CDR2 (germline): SEHNR, FQNEAQ (reference sequence). This CDR3 contains 14 residues. V lost 3 bases to trimming and J lost 4 bases, with 11 bases between them.

This CDR3 is CASSLRGAGSTDTQYF. The DNA for the CDR3 is TGCGCCAGCAGCTTGAGAGGAGCGGGGAGCACAGATACGCAGTATTTT. This rearrangement joins TRBV5-1 to TRBJ2-3; TRBD2 agrees at 7 bases. Germline V gene sequence: CDR1 SGHRS, CDR2 YFSETQ. There are 16 residues in the CDR3. Losses at the gene ends were 1 base for V and 0 bases for J; bases not matched to a gene: 5.

The chain joins TRBV19 to TRBJ2-7; 8 bases map to TRBD1. The V gene's germline CDR1 is LNHDA and CDR2 SQIVND (reference sequence). This CDR3 has 12 amino acids. V lost 9 bases and J lost 3; bases outside the gene matches: 4. The CDR3 region has the DNA TGTGCCAGCGGACAGGGTTACTACGAGCAGTACTTC. As protein: CASGQGYYEQYF.

This clonotype has a count of ten or more. The chain uses TRBV6-1 and TRBJ1-2, with D possibly being TRBD1 (6 bases). Trimming shortened V by 11 bases and J by 2 bases, and 21 bases separated the two germline ends. This CDR3 contains 15 residues. The germline V gene has CDR1 MNHNS and CDR2 SASEGT. The CDR3 sequence is CASGGQVPPNYGYTF. The CDR3 DNA follows: TGTGCCTCTGGGGGGCAGGTTCCTCCGAACTATGGCTACACCTTC.

J is TRBJ1-5 and V is TRBV4-1; no clear D gene. This CDR3 has 16 residues. Between the trimmed V and J ends, which lost 1 base and 6 bases, there was a span of 16 bases. The germline V gene has CDR1 MGHRA and CDR2 YSYEKL. The CDR3 loop is CASSQVKGPTGQPQHF. The CDR3 DNA is TGCGCCAGCAGCCAAGTGAAGGGCCCGACGGGTCAGCCCCAGCATTTT.

The chain recombines TRBV7-9 with TRBJ1-6; no clear D gene. The CDR3 runs to 14 residues. Trimming removed 5 bases from V and 3 bases from J, with 8 bases in between. Germline CDR1 SEHNR, CDR2 FQNEAQ (reference sequence). CDR3 sequence reads: CASSLEGYNSPLHF. The CDR3 nucleotides are TGTGCCAGCAGCCTAGAGGGCTATAATTCACCCCTCCACTTT.

V usage is TRBV18 and J usage is TRBJ1-3; tentatively, D is TRBD1 (5 bases). The CDR3 contains 17 residues. The V end lost 3 bases, the J end lost 0 bases, and 15 bases lay between the germline ends. In germline, CDR1 is KGHSH, CDR2 LQKENI. The CDR3 DNA is TGTGCCAGCTCACCGCAGACTGACAGAGCCTCTGGAAACACCATATATTTT. This translates into CASSPQTDRASGNTIYF.

This clonotype was counted ten times or more. The gene calls are TRBV5-1 and TRBJ2-2; TRBD1 matches 7 bases. V was clipped by 0 bases and J by 6 bases; unmatched bases: 5. In germline, CDR1 is SGHRS, CDR2 YFSETQ. The CDR3 sequence is 15 residues long. The CDR3 nucleotides read TGCGCCAGCAGCTTGGACAGGGGATCATCCGGGGAGCTGTTTTTT. Encoded protein: CASSLDRGSSGELFF.

This clonotype was observed many times. V and J are TRBV28 and TRBJ1-2; tentative D call: TRBD1 (5 bases). V was clipped by 3 bases and J by 6 bases, with 14 bases between them. CDR3 size: 14 residues. Germline V gives CDR1 MDHEN, CDR2 SYDVKM. The CDR3 sequence: CASSFAGKLDGYTF. The CDR3 coding sequence is TGTGCCAGCAGTTTTGCAGGGAAGTTGGATGGCTACACCTTC.

This clonotype turned up a few times. One base away lies a much larger clone, so this may be a sequencing read error. The genes are TRBV18 and TRBJ1-2; unclear D gene. The CDR3 covers 13 residues. Germline V gene sequence: CDR1 KGHSH, CDR2 LQKENI. V was shortened by 6 bases and J by 6 bases, with 14 bases between the two germline ends. CDR3 amino acids: CASSLHGVDGYTF. In DNA, the CDR3 is TGTGCCAGCTCGTTACATGGGGTGGATGGCTACACCTTC.

This clonotype occurred many times. This chain joins TRBV19 and TRBJ2-5; D not resolved. The CDR3 sequence is 11 residues long. Germline V gene lookup returns CDR1 LNHDA and CDR2 SQIVND (reference sequence). Trimming left V 8 bases short and J 5 bases short, with 9 bases between. CDR3 nucleotide sequence: TGTGCCAGTGGATTAGGGGAGACCCAGTACTTC. As protein: CASGLGETQYF.

This clonotype has at least ten counts. The chain has TRBV12-3 or TRBV12-4 and TRBJ1-2, with D unclear. The CDR3 is 13 amino acids. Trimming pared 6 bases from V and 0 bases from J, leaving 8 bases between. The DNA of the CDR3 is TGTGCCAGCAGCCGCAGTACTAACTATGGCTACACCTTC. Residues: CASSRSTNYGYTF.

The genes are TRBV20-1 and TRBJ2-7; D tentatively reads TRBD1 or TRBD2 (5 bases each). This CDR3 contains 12 residues. The germline gives CDR1 DFQATT, CDR2 SNEGSKA (reference sequence). Trimming cost V 5 bases and J 4 bases, with 12 bases left between them. The CDR3 DNA follows: TGCAGTGCTCCACTTGGGGGTTACGAGCAGTACTTC. This gives the protein CSAPLGGYEQYF.

This clonotype was detected ten times or more. The chain recombines TRBV18 with TRBJ2-5; 9 positions match TRBD1. Losses at the gene ends were 3 bases for V and 5 bases for J; bases not matched to a gene: 7. The CDR3 totals 15 residues. Germline lookup yields CDR1 KGHSH and CDR2 LQKENI. DNA of the CDR3: TGTGCCAGCTCACCGGGACAGGGTGCGTGGGAGACCCAGTACTTC. Translation: CASSPGQGAWETQYF. The whole variable domain, filled in from reference TRBV18 and TRBJ2-5, reads NAGVMQNPRHLVRRRGQEARLRCSPMKGHSHVYWYRQLPEEGLKFMVYLQKENIIDESGMPKERFSAEFPKEGPSILRIQQVVRGDSAAYFCASSPGQGAWETQYFGPGTRLLVL.

The V call is TRBV5-4, the J call TRBJ2-7, with D hard to call. V gave up 4 bases and J gave up 2 bases, with 13 bases separating them. The CDR3 consists of 14 residues. Germline-derived CDR1 and CDR2 are SGHNT and YYREEE (reference sequence). The CDR3 here is CASSEKRETYEQYF. CDR3 nucleotide sequence: TGTGCCAGCAGCGAAAAAAGAGAAACCTACGAGCAGTACTTC.